A single sample is the source of the 13 T cell receptor beta chains below, sequenced in a study of breast tumors, draining lymph nodes, adjacent tissues. Axillary draining lymph nodes of breast cancer patients supplied the node samples. Using its own MiXCR run on the multiplex PCR reads, TCRdb lists one record per CDR3 protein. This sample has 90,000 to 120,000 distinct CDR3 sequences, with 21% found just once. The specimen was axillary lymph node tissue. The receptor source for this set is a female donor with breast cancer. Some clones in this sample may be carry-over from other donors' samples.

The sample holds many counts of this clonotype. This chain joins TRBV7-3 and TRBJ2-1; D is unresolved. V lost 5 bases and J lost 5, with 16 bases in between. The CDR3 is made up of 15 amino acids. Germline CDR1 SGHTA, CDR2 FQGTGA. DNA of the CDR3: TGTGCCAGCAGCCCTCGGCTAGGGCTTGACAATGAGCAGTTCTTC. Its protein is CASSPRLGLDNEQFF.

This clonotype came up many times. This sequence joins TRBV19 and TRBJ2-7; TRBD1 agrees at 8 bases. CDR3 size: 16 residues. Germline lookup yields CDR1 LNHDA and CDR2 SQIVND (reference sequence). V lost 1 base and J lost 4; bases outside the gene matches: 9. CDR3 in amino acids: CASSIGWQGAGYEQYF. CDR3 bases: TGTGCCAGTAGTATAGGGTGGCAGGGGGCTGGATACGAGCAGTACTTC.

The rearrangement uses TRBV28 and TRBJ2-5; TRBD2 matches 9 bases. Germline V gene lookup returns CDR1 MDHEN and CDR2 SYDVKM. J was trimmed by 4 bases and V by 2 bases; bases with no gene match: 2. The CDR3 has 14 amino acids. CDR3 nucleotides: TGTGCCAGCAGTTTAGCGGGAGGGGGAGAGACCCAGTACTTC. Translated, it gives CASSLAGGGETQYF.

This clonotype has ten or more counts. The chain carries TRBV20-1 and TRBJ1-2; D is unresolved. The CDR3 spans 11 residues. Looked up from germline, CDR1 is DFQATT and CDR2 is SNEGSKA (reference sequence). Trimming removed 4 bases from V and 6 bases from J, with 9 bases in between. The CDR3 DNA follows: TGCAGTGCTACCACAGTGAATGGCTACACCTTC. Amino acid sequence: CSATTVNGYTF.

As for this clonotype: Since a much larger clone is just one base distant, this may be a read error. CDR3 sequence reads: CASSTRLAGGFDEQFF. CDR3 DNA: TGTGCCAGTAGTACTAGGTTAGCGGGGGGGTTCGATGAGCAGTTCTTC. This chain connects TRBV19 to TRBJ2-1; TRBD2 aligns across 11 bases. Germline V CDR1 and CDR2: LNHDA, SQIVND (reference sequence). V lost 4 bases and J lost 8; bases outside the gene matches: 10. There are 16 residues in the CDR3. Full variable domain (outside the CDR3, taken from reference TRBV19 and TRBJ2-1): DGGITQSPKYLFRKEGQNVTLSCEQNLNHDAMYWYRQDPGQGLRLIYYSQIVNDFQKGDIAEGYSVSREKKESFPLTVTSAQKNPTAFYLCASSTRLAGGFDEQFFGPGTRLTVL.

This clonotype occurred many times. The chain carries TRBV24-1 and TRBJ2-1; D unclear. The CDR3 spans 11 residues. V was pared by 4 bases and J by 5 bases, with 2 bases between. Germline lookup yields CDR1 KGHDR and CDR2 SFDVKD. The CDR3 sequence: CATSENNEQFF. The CDR3 region has the DNA TGTGCCACCAGTGAGAACAATGAGCAGTTCTTC.

This clonotype was counted only a few times. V usage is TRBV6-1 and J usage is TRBJ1-5; maybe TRBD1 (5 bases). With 4 bases removed from V and 2 bases from J, the gap between germline ends came to 12 bases. Germline assignment: CDR1 MNHNS and CDR2 SASEGT. This CDR3 has 15 amino acids. The CDR3 coding sequence is TGTGCCAGCAGTGTAGACACGGGGGGCAATCAGCCCCAGCATTTT. It codes for CASSVDTGGNQPQHF.

This clonotype was counted many times. The V gene is TRBV4-1, the J gene TRBJ1-5, with D unclear. This CDR3 has 13 residues. Germline values: CDR1 MGHRA, CDR2 YSYEKL. Deletions cut 1 base from V and 9 bases from J, with 10 bases between. CDR3 amino acids: CASSQVGPRPQHF. The CDR3 DNA sequence: TGCGCCAGCAGCCAAGTCGGCCCTCGGCCCCAGCATTTT.

The V gene is TRBV5-4, the J gene TRBJ1-2, with 9 bases aligning to TRBD1. Germline V gene lookup returns CDR1 SGHNT and CDR2 YYREEE (reference sequence). After removal of 2 bases from V and 2 bases from J, the junction contained 13 bases not matched to a gene. This CDR3 has 18 amino acids. The CDR3 sequence is CASSLPPGQGGKNYGYTF. In DNA form, the CDR3 reads TGTGCCAGCAGCTTACCCCCGGGACAGGGTGGGAAAAACTATGGCTACACCTTC.

The chain combines TRBV9 with TRBJ1-2; tentatively, D is TRBD1 (6 bases). The CDR3 consists of 13 residues. The germline V gene encodes CDR1 SGDLS and CDR2 YYNGEE. Trimming removed 7 bases from V and 3 bases from J, with 13 bases in between. The CDR3 spells CASGNRADYGYTF. As DNA, the CDR3 is TGTGCCAGCGGAAACAGGGCGGACTATGGCTACACCTTC.

This clonotype came up many times. The chain links TRBV7-9 to TRBJ1-4; no firm D call. The CDR3 has 16 amino acids. Per germline, CDR1 SEHNR and CDR2 FQNEAQ (reference sequence). Trimming shortened V by 3 bases and J by 5 bases, and 16 bases separated the two germline ends. The CDR3 DNA reads as TGTGCCAGCAGCTTCTTCGGACCTGACGGAAATGAAAAACTGTTTTTT. Translating gives CASSFFGPDGNEKLFF.

This clonotype was observed a handful of times. The rearrangement links TRBV6-5 to TRBJ2-2; D is possibly TRBD2 (5 bases). Per germline, CDR1 MNHEY and CDR2 SVGAGI. Trimming removed 0 bases at V and 8 bases at J, with 7 bases between. This CDR3 region has 13 residues. CDR3 sequence (DNA): TGTGCCAGCAGTTACTCTGGGGAGGGGGAGCTGTTTTTT. As protein: CASSYSGEGELFF.

This clonotype showed up many times. The rearrangement links TRBV12-3 or TRBV12-4 to TRBJ2-7; D remains ambiguous. Trimming removed 9 bases at V and 2 bases at J, with 11 bases between. This CDR3 comprises 12 residues. CDR3 amino acids: CASSRTPYEQYF. The CDR3 region has the DNA TGTGCCAGTTCTCGGACCCCCTACGAGCAGTACTTC.